Below, 14 T cell receptor beta chains from the same sample are listed, as sequenced in a study of T cell responses to AZD1222 COVID-19 vaccine. Sequenced by immunoSEQ multiplex PCR; TCRdb stores in-frame clones only, minus some. The sample has 120,000 to 150,000 clones; around 86% are singletons. The sequenced sample was peripheral blood, obtained on day 0 of MenACWY control vaccination. The source of these receptors is an adult in good health.

The chain is built from TRBV6-6 and TRBJ1-5; perhaps TRBD1 as D (5 bases). Deletions cut 6 bases from V and 7 bases from J, with 13 bases between. Germline values: CDR1 MNHNY, CDR2 SVGAGI (reference sequence). The CDR3 extends over 13 amino acids. The CDR3 region has the DNA TGTGCCAGCAGCCTACAGGTGGGGCAGCCCCAGCATTTT. It codes for CASSLQVGQPQHF.

This chain joins TRBV7-2 and TRBJ2-7, with 8 bases matching TRBD1. Germline lookup yields CDR1 SGHTA and CDR2 FQGNSA. The CDR3 spans 15 residues. V shed 2 bases and J 0 bases; nucleotides not matched to a gene: 3. DNA for the CDR3: TGTGCCAGCAGCTTACGGGACAGGAGCTCCTACGAGCAGTACTTC. This codes for CASSLRDRSSYEQYF.

V gene TRBV4-1 combines with J gene TRBJ2-7; D is unresolved. The CDR3 runs 14 residues. From germline, CDR1 is MGHRA and CDR2 YSYEKL. Trimming stripped 2 bases from V and 2 bases from J, with 10 bases between. DNA of the CDR3: TGCGCCAGCAGCCAAACAGCAGATACCTACGAGCAGTACGTC. This gives the protein CASSQTADTYEQYV.

The V call is TRBV27, the J call TRBJ2-1; 11 nucleotides match TRBD1. The trim removed 6 bases at V and 9 bases at J, leaving 13 bases unmatched. This CDR3 spans 16 amino acids. From germline, CDR1 is MNHEY and CDR2 SMNVEV (reference sequence). In DNA, the CDR3 is TGTGCCAGCAGACTCCCGGGACAGGGGGGGGTCGGTGAGCAGTTCTTC. Translated, it gives CASRLPGQGGVGEQFF.

This clone was counted only a few times. CDR3 region: CASSLGGQLGNTIYF. The CDR3 DNA follows: TGTGCCAGCAGCTTAGGGGGACAGCTTGGAAACACCATATATTTT. The chain has TRBV7-9 and TRBJ1-3, with 7 bases lining up with TRBD1. The CDR3 loop spans 15 amino acids. After removal of 1 base from V and 3 bases from J, the junction contained 3 bases not matched to a gene. Germline CDR1 reads SEHNR; CDR2 reads FQNEAQ (reference sequence).

This clone showed up just a few times. J is TRBJ2-1 and V is TRBV9; the D gene could be TRBD1 or TRBD2 (6 bases each). The V gene's germline CDR1 is SGDLS and CDR2 YYNGEE. V shed 0 bases and J shed 4 bases, with 11 bases lying between them. CDR3 length equals 15 residues. The CDR3 nucleotides read TGTGCCAGCAGCGTAGCGGGGGACAAATACAATGAGCAGTTCTTC. This encodes CASSVAGDKYNEQFF.

V usage is TRBV2 and J usage is TRBJ2-7; 9 positions agree with TRBD1. Germline V lookup: CDR1 SNHLY, CDR2 FYNNEI. The CDR3 covers 15 residues. V was clipped by 2 bases and J by 2 bases; unmatched bases: 4. The CDR3 sequence is CASSEWGQGTYEQYV. In DNA, the CDR3 is TGTGCCAGCAGTGAATGGGGACAGGGTACCTACGAGCAGTACGTC.

The rearrangement uses TRBV2 and TRBJ1-3; 7 nucleotides match TRBD1. With V trimmed by 7 bases and J by 0 bases, 6 bases remained unmatched. This CDR3 comprises 15 residues. From germline, CDR1 is SNHLY and CDR2 FYNNEI. The CDR3 loop is CASMLTGTSGNTIYF. As DNA, the CDR3 is TGTGCCAGCATGTTGACAGGGACCTCTGGAAACACCATATATTTT.

The chain joins TRBV7-8 to TRBJ2-3; D call uncertain. The germline V gene has CDR1 SGHVS and CDR2 FQNEAQ. V was cut by 2 bases and J by 4 bases, with 10 bases left in between. The CDR3 has 14 amino acids. Here the CDR3 DNA reads TGTGCCAGCAGCTTACGGCTTGGGGCAGATACGCAGTATTTT. This translates into CASSLRLGADTQYF.

The chain employs TRBV9 and TRBJ1-1; no reliable D call. Trimming pared 0 bases from V and 4 bases from J, leaving 10 bases between. The CDR3 runs to 14 residues. Germline CDR1 is SGDLS and CDR2 is YYNGEE. The CDR3 sequence is CASSVAVQSTEAFF. The CDR3 nucleotides are TGTGCCAGCAGCGTAGCAGTCCAGAGCACTGAAGCTTTCTTT.

V usage is TRBV28 and J usage is TRBJ1-1; possible D gene TRBD1, 5 bases. The CDR3 extends over 13 amino acids. Germline values: CDR1 MDHEN, CDR2 SYDVKM. The germline V and J ends were trimmed by 5 bases and 7 bases, with 14 bases remaining between them. CDR3 coding DNA: TGTGCCAGCAGTCCCCCCGGGGCGGTTGAAGCTTTCTTT. Amino acid sequence: CASSPPGAVEAFF.

This clone was found once. The CDR3 is CAWSRQGSGYTF. As DNA, the CDR3 is TGTGCCTGGAGTAGACAGGGATCTGGCTACACCTTC. This chain joins TRBV30 and TRBJ1-2, with 7 bases identical to TRBD1. Germline V gene data show CDR1 as GTSNPN and CDR2 as SVGIG (reference sequence). The CDR3 runs to 12 residues. V trimming: 2 bases; J trimming: 7 bases; junction bases outside the gene matches: 4.

The genes are TRBV19 and TRBJ1-1, with D possibly matching TRBD1 (6 bases). CDR1 and CDR2 from the germline V gene are LNHDA and SQIVND (reference sequence). Trimming removed 2 bases from V and 7 bases from J, with 17 bases in between. This CDR3 region has 15 residues. The CDR3 sequence is CASSISRWDTIEAFF. CDR3 DNA: TGTGCCAGTAGTATATCGAGGTGGGACACGATTGAAGCTTTCTTT.

The chain recombines TRBV3-1 (or the pseudogene TRBV3-2) with TRBJ2-7, with D uncertain. Germline CDR1 and CDR2: LGHDT and YNNKEL (reference sequence). This CDR3 region has 15 residues. With 5 bases removed from V and 0 bases from J, the gap between germline ends came to 14 bases. The CDR3 DNA reads as TGTGCCAGCAGCGAACCCTACCGGGCCTCCTACGAGCAGTACTTC. Translated, it gives CASSEPYRASYEQYF.